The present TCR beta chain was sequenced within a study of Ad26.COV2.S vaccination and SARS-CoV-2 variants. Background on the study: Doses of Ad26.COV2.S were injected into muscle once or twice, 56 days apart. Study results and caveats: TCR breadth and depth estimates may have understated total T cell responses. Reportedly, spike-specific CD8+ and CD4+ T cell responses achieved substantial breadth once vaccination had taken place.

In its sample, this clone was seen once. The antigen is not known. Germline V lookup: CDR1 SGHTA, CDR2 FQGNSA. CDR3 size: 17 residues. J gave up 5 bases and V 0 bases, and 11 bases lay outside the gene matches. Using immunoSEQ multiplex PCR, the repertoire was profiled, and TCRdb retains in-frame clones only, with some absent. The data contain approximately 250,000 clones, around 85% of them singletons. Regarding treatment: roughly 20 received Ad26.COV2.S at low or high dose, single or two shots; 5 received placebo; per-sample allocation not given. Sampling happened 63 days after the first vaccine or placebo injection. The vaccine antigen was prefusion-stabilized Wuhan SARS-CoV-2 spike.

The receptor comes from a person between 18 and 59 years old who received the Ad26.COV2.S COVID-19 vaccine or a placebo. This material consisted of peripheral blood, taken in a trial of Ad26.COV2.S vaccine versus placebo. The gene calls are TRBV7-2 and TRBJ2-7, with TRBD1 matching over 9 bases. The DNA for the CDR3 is TGTGCCAGCAGCTTAGCGGGGGCCGGGACAGGGAAGAACGAGCAGTACTTC. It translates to CASSLAGAGTGKNEQYF.